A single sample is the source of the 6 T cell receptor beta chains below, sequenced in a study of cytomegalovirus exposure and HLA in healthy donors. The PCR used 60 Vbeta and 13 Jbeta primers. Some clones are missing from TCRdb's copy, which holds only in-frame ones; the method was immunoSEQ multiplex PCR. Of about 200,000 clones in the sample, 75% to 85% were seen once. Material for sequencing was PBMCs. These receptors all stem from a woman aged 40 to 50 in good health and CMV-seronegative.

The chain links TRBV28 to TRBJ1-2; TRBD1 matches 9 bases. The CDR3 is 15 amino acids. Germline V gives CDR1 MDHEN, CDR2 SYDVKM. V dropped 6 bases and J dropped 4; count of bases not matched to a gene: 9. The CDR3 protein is CASRPPGQGTYGYTF. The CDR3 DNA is TGTGCCAGCAGGCCACCGGGACAGGGAACCTATGGCTACACCTTC.

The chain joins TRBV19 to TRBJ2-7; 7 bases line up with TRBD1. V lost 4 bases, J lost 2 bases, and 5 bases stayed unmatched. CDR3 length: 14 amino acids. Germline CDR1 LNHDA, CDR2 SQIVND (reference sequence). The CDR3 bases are TGTGCCAGTAGTACCGCAACAGGGGCCTACGAGCAGTACTTC. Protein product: CASSTATGAYEQYF.

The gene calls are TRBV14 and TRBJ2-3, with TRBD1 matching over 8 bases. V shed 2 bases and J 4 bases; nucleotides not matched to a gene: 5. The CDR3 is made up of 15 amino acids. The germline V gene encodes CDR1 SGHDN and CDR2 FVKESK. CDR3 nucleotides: TGTGCCAGCAGCCAAACAGGGGGGTCGGCAGATACGCAGTATTTT. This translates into CASSQTGGSADTQYF. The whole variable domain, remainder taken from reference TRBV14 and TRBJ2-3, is EAGVTQFPSHSVIEKGQTVTLRCDPISGHDNLYWYRRVMGKEIKFLLHFVKESKQDESGMPNNRFLAERTGGTYSTLKVQPAELEDSGVYFCASSQTGGSADTQYFGPGTRLTVL.

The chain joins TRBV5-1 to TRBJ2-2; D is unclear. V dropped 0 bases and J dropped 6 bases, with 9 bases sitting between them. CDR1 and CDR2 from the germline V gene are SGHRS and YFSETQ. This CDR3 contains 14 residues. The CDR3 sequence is CASSLGSVAGELFF. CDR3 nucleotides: TGCGCCAGCAGCTTGGGTTCGGTCGCCGGGGAGCTGTTTTTT.

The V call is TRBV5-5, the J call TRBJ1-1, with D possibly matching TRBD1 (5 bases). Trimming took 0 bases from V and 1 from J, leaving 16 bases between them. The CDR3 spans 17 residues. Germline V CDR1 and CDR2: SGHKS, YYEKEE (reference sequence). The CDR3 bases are TGTGCCAGCAGCTTGGCCGGCGGGGGTCTAGCGAACACTGAAGCTTTCTTT. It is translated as CASSLAGGGLANTEAFF.

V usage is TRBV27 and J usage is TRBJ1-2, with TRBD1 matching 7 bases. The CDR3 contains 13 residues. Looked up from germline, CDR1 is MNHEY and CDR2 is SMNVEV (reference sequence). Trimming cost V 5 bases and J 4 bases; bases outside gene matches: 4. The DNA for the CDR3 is TGTGCCAGCAGTATAGGGACAGCCTATGGCTACACCTTC. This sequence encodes CASSIGTAYGYTF.